These T cell receptor beta chains were read from a single sample in a study of control samples from healthy donors and cancer patients. Sequencing used immunoSEQ multiplex PCR; TCRdb keeps in-frame clones, though not all of them. Among 150,000 to 200,000 clones, 85% to 95% were seen once, and the ten largest hold roughly 1.3%. The specimen sequenced was blood. These receptors originate from a woman between 18 and 30 years old in good health. The conserved cysteine and the conserved F or W are not part of the CDR3 here.

v_call: TRBV6-6
j_call: TRBJ1-1
cdr3_length: 7
cdr3_aa: ASSSEAF

v_call: TRBV7-2
j_call: TRBJ2-7
cdr3_length: 14
cdr3_aa: ASSLLRGQGTYEQY

v_call: TRBV9
j_call: TRBJ1-3
cdr3_length: 13
cdr3_aa: ASSEDISPGNTIY

v_call: TRBV19
j_call: TRBJ1-1
cdr3_length: 12
cdr3_aa: ASSVDRVQTEAF

v_call: TRBV18
j_call: TRBJ1-6
cdr3_length: 12
cdr3_aa: ASSPQGVNSPLH

v_call: TRBV28
j_call: TRBJ2-1
cdr3_length: 12
cdr3_aa: ASTGTGPYNEQF

v_call: TRBV5-7
j_call: TRBJ2-5
cdr3_length: 10
cdr3_aa: ASSLPQETQY

v_call: TRBV28
j_call: TRBJ2-7
cdr3_length: 12
cdr3_aa: ASSDRDTPGRQY

v_call: TRBV2
j_call: TRBJ2-1
cdr3_length: 14
cdr3_aa: ASSVASGSSYNEQF

v_call: TRBV28
j_call: TRBJ2-7
cdr3_length: 12
cdr3_aa: ASSFGMSSYEQY

v_call: TRBV11-2
j_call: TRBJ2-7
cdr3_length: 13
cdr3_aa: ASSSPLTGLYEQY

v_call: TRBV18
j_call: TRBJ2-7
cdr3_length: 11
cdr3_aa: ASSQGIDHEQY

v_call: TRBV4-2
j_call: TRBJ1-4
cdr3_length: 13
cdr3_aa: ASSPYRGGEEKLF

v_call: TRBV3-1/TRBV3-2
j_call: TRBJ2-1
cdr3_length: 15
cdr3_aa: ASSRRPGRYRDNEQF

v_call: TRBV11-1
j_call: TRBJ1-6
cdr3_length: 13
cdr3_aa: ASSSRTGNNSPLH

v_call: TRBV6-4
j_call: TRBJ2-2
cdr3_length: 13
cdr3_aa: ASSDSLENTGELF

v_call: TRBV30
j_call: TRBJ1-4
cdr3_length: 15
cdr3_aa: AWSPQGNPATNEKLF

v_call: TRBV2
j_call: TRBJ2-1
cdr3_length: 12
cdr3_aa: ASGRTGGYNEQF

v_call: TRBV27
j_call: TRBJ1-6
cdr3_length: 10
cdr3_aa: ASSLWNSPLH

v_call: TRBV6-5
j_call: TRBJ1-2
cdr3_length: 12
cdr3_aa: ASSTGDAYYGYT

v_call: TRBV29-1
j_call: TRBJ2-1
cdr3_length: 10
cdr3_aa: SVQGGWNEQF

v_call: TRBV19
j_call: TRBJ1-1
cdr3_length: 14
cdr3_aa: ASSLEQGYMNTEAF

v_call: TRBV28
j_call: TRBJ2-7
cdr3_length: 12
cdr3_aa: ASSLDGSSYEQY

v_call: TRBV5-4
j_call: TRBJ1-2
cdr3_length: 13
cdr3_aa: ASSLWGGRSYGYT

v_call: TRBV27
j_call: TRBJ1-3
cdr3_length: 11
cdr3_aa: ASSRRAGNTIY

v_call: TRBV2
j_call: TRBJ2-7
cdr3_length: 12
cdr3_aa: VSSLGGGSYEQY

v_call: TRBV5-4
j_call: TRBJ1-4
cdr3_length: 13
cdr3_aa: ASSLFRDNNEKLF

v_call: TRBV19
j_call: TRBJ2-2
cdr3_length: 13
cdr3_aa: ASSYEGAGTGELF

v_call: TRBV12-5
j_call: TRBJ1-2
cdr3_length: 14
cdr3_aa: ASGPNLTPANYGYT

v_call: TRBV3-1/TRBV3-2
j_call: TRBJ2-7
cdr3_length: 12
cdr3_aa: ASSRGTGPGEQY

v_call: TRBV19
j_call: TRBJ2-1
cdr3_length: 18
cdr3_aa: ASSMVPGGPASGSWNEQF

v_call: TRBV19
j_call: TRBJ2-3
cdr3_length: 11
cdr3_aa: ASRALLLDTQY

v_call: TRBV6-2/TRBV6-3
j_call: TRBJ2-2
cdr3_length: 15
cdr3_aa: ASRYLPDSPNTGELF

v_call: TRBV7-3
j_call: TRBJ1-5
cdr3_length: 12
cdr3_aa: ASSLRDTNQPQH

v_call: TRBV18
j_call: TRBJ1-1
cdr3_length: 10
cdr3_aa: ASSPSGDEAF

v_call: TRBV2
j_call: TRBJ1-2
cdr3_length: 12
cdr3_aa: ASRLGTAEYGYT

v_call: TRBV12-3/TRBV12-4
j_call: TRBJ1-1
cdr3_length: 11
cdr3_aa: ASSNGGNTEAF

v_call: TRBV13
j_call: TRBJ1-6
cdr3_length: 13
cdr3_aa: ASSGRQGANSPLH

v_call: TRBV19
j_call: TRBJ1-5
cdr3_length: 11
cdr3_aa: ASRQSSNQPQH

v_call: TRBV18
j_call: TRBJ2-7
cdr3_length: 13
cdr3_aa: ASSPPSGMSHEQY

v_call: TRBV5-1
j_call: TRBJ1-3
cdr3_length: 12
cdr3_aa: ASSFDGSGNTIY

v_call: TRBV12-3/TRBV12-4
j_call: TRBJ1-5
cdr3_length: 11
cdr3_aa: ASSWGGYAHQH

v_call: TRBV9
j_call: TRBJ1-1
cdr3_length: 13
cdr3_aa: ASSPRGKQDTEAF

v_call: TRBV27
j_call: TRBJ1-1
cdr3_length: 13
cdr3_aa: ASSPLDRWGTEAF

v_call: TRBV14
j_call: TRBJ2-5
cdr3_length: 13
cdr3_aa: ASSQHLQGRETQY

v_call: TRBV19
j_call: TRBJ2-1
cdr3_length: 11
cdr3_aa: ASSLGRTGEQF

v_call: TRBV7-9
j_call: TRBJ1-1
cdr3_length: 11
cdr3_aa: ASSLGQGNPAF

v_call: TRBV5-6
j_call: TRBJ2-7
cdr3_length: 10
cdr3_aa: ASSLGDAEQY

v_call: TRBV7-2
j_call: TRBJ2-3
cdr3_length: 14
cdr3_aa: ASSLSGLQAADTQY

v_call: TRBV12-3/TRBV12-4
j_call: TRBJ2-3
cdr3_length: 10
cdr3_aa: ASSRGLGTQY

v_call: TRBV27
j_call: TRBJ2-1
cdr3_length: 13
cdr3_aa: ASNMGDAWRGEQF

v_call: TRBV19
j_call: TRBJ2-2
cdr3_length: 10
cdr3_aa: ASTQTNGELF

v_call: TRBV24-1
j_call: TRBJ2-3
cdr3_length: 15
cdr3_aa: ATALGDSYTPTDTQY

v_call: TRBV7-6
j_call: TRBJ2-6
cdr3_length: 20
cdr3_aa: ASSLALRGQGGTRSGANVLT

v_call: TRBV24-1
j_call: TRBJ2-1
cdr3_length: 14
cdr3_aa: ATSDFGQTADNEQF

v_call: TRBV27
j_call: TRBJ1-3
cdr3_length: 12
cdr3_aa: ASRDRHLGNTIY

v_call: TRBV2
j_call: TRBJ2-1
cdr3_length: 12
cdr3_aa: ASSEEGQNNEQF

v_call: TRBV18
j_call: TRBJ2-7
cdr3_length: 12
cdr3_aa: ASSPPNGDYEQY

v_call: TRBV5-4
j_call: TRBJ1-4
cdr3_length: 14
cdr3_aa: ASSFRQGGTNEKLF

v_call: TRBV5-1
j_call: TRBJ1-4
cdr3_length: 13
cdr3_aa: ASSSLGGTNEKLF